Listed here is a single TCR beta chain. This entry belongs to a study of blood T cell repertoires in COVID-19. About the research overall: T cells, B-cell-depleted T cells, or PBMCs supplied cDNA or gDNA.

In the authors' methods: Counts of nucleated cells, estimated from reference gene primer amplification, were obtained. Generated by immunoSEQ multiplex PCR, the TCRdb table keeps only in-frame clones and is missing some. The DNA gave D and trimming, while V, J and clone size come from that table. The table shows just over 150,000 clones, with around 83% occurring only once. Sequencing input: peripheral blood. The sequence was collected from a woman between 50 and 59 years old with acute or convalescent COVID-19.

This CDR3 is CASTYQGGTGEQYF. CDR3 DNA sequence: TGTGCCAGCACCTACCAAGGGGGTACAGGCGAGCAGTACTTC. This chain links TRBV7-2 with TRBJ2-7, with D possibly matching TRBD1 (6 bases). The V end was cut by 7 bases, the J end by 6 bases, with 19 bases between. CDR1 SGHTA and CDR2 FQGNSA come from the germline V gene. This CDR3 spans 14 amino acids. The full variable domain, in which reference TRBV7-2 and TRBJ2-7 provide the parts outside the CDR3, is GAGVSQSPSNKVTEKGKDVELRCDPISGHTALYWYRQSLGQGLEFLIYFQGNSAPDKSGLPSDRFSAERTGGSVSTLTIQRTQQEDSAVYLCASTYQGGTGEQYFGPGTRLTVT.